This entry lists 15 T cell receptor beta chains sequenced from one sample in a study of technical replicates of blood from several donors. Data came from immunoSEQ multiplex PCR; TCRdb stores just in-frame clones and leaves some out. The profile shows under 95,000 clones, roughly 96% of them singletons. The sequencing input was T cells isolated from PBMCs. These receptors all stem from a human donor in good health.

CDR3: CASSLVPFGQPQHF. CDR3 DNA: TGTGCCAGCAGCTTGGTACCATTCGGTCAGCCCCAGCATTTT. The J gene is TRBJ1-5, the V gene TRBV11-2; the D is unclear. CDR3 length: 14 residues. The germline V gene encodes CDR1 SGHAT and CDR2 FQNNGV. Trimming shortened V by 3 bases and J by 6 bases, and 12 bases separated the two germline ends.

The genes are TRBV30 and TRBJ2-7; D unclear. The length of the CDR3 is 10 residues. Germline V gene data show CDR1 as GTSNPN and CDR2 as SVGIG (reference sequence). Trimming pared 1 base from V and 6 bases from J, leaving 4 bases between. CDR3: CAWSDSEQYF. CDR3 DNA sequence: TGTGCCTGGAGTGACAGCGAGCAGTACTTC.

This sequence joins TRBV11-2 and TRBJ1-3, with 8 positions matching TRBD1. The germline gives CDR1 SGHAT, CDR2 FQNNGV. This CDR3 is 15 amino acids long. After removal of 3 bases from V and 2 bases from J, the junction contained 3 bases not matched to a gene. The CDR3 bases are TGTGCCAGCAGCTTCGACAGGGGAGCTGGAAACACCATATATTTT. Residues: CASSFDRGAGNTIYF.

The chain recombines TRBV5-1 with TRBJ2-7, with a tentative D call TRBD1 (6 bases). The CDR3 spans 21 residues. Germline values: CDR1 SGHRS, CDR2 YFSETQ. V was trimmed by 0 bases and J by 0 bases, leaving 28 bases between them. This CDR3 reads CASSLVQRRDFHLGASYEQYF. The CDR3 DNA reads as TGCGCCAGCAGCTTGGTTCAGCGACGGGATTTTCACCTGGGGGCCTCCTACGAGCAGTACTTC.

The J gene is TRBJ2-5, the V gene TRBV5-6, with 7 bases lining up with TRBD2. Per germline, CDR1 SGHDT and CDR2 YYEEEE. The CDR3 extends over 16 amino acids. V trimming: 4 bases; J trimming: 3 bases; junction bases outside the gene matches: 12. The CDR3 nucleotides are TGTGCCAGCAGCCATCGGGGGACTACCTGGGAAGAGACCCAGTACTTC. Amino acid sequence: CASSHRGTTWEETQYF.

There are a few counts of this clone. The chain couples TRBV6-6 to TRBJ1-1; D may be TRBD1 (6 bases). Germline-derived CDR1 and CDR2 are MNHNY and SVGAGI (reference sequence). The CDR3 consists of 15 residues. The ends were cut back, 5 bases at V and 1 base at J, with 14 bases in the middle. CDR3 in amino acids: CASSLRGGGNTEAFF. The CDR3 DNA sequence: TGTGCCAGCAGTCTTCGGGGAGGGGGGAACACTGAAGCTTTCTTT.

This chain links TRBV7-2 with TRBJ1-4, with D perhaps matching TRBD1 (5 bases). The CDR3 is 15 residues long. Germline loops: CDR1 SGHTA, CDR2 FQGNSA. With 5 bases removed from V and 8 bases from J, the gap between germline ends came to 18 bases. CDR3 sequence reads: CASSEPNRSGEKLFF. CDR3 coding DNA: TGTGCCAGCAGCGAACCGAACAGGTCAGGGGAAAAACTGTTTTTT.

This chain connects TRBV6-1 to TRBJ1-1; no firm D call. Trimming pared 2 bases from V and 7 bases from J, leaving 29 bases between. The length of the CDR3 is 19 residues. The germline V gene encodes CDR1 MNHNS and CDR2 SASEGT. CDR3 sequence (DNA): TGTGCCAGCAGTGAAATTCGACCTACTAGACGGACCGGGTGGAATGAAGCTTTCTTT. Amino acid sequence: CASSEIRPTRRTGWNEAFF.

V and J are TRBV5-1 and TRBJ1-5, with TRBD1 matching over 9 bases. This CDR3 region has 15 residues. Germline assignment: CDR1 SGHRS and CDR2 YFSETQ. The ends lost 4 bases at V and 4 bases at J; junction bases unmatched: 6. CDR3 sequence reads: CASSPGTGYNQPQHF. The CDR3 nucleotides are TGCGCCAGCAGCCCGGGGACAGGGTATAATCAGCCCCAGCATTTT.

V gene TRBV19 combines with J gene TRBJ2-5; D is unresolved. Germline CDR1 reads LNHDA; CDR2 reads SQIVND (reference sequence). The CDR3 loop spans 13 amino acids. The V gene lost 5 bases and the J gene lost 5 bases, with 12 bases spanning the gap. CDR3: CASSPTVRETQYF. The CDR3, as DNA: TGTGCCAGTAGTCCCACCGTGAGGGAGACCCAGTACTTC.

The V call is TRBV4-2, the J call TRBJ2-1, with 11 nucleotides matching TRBD2. V trimming: 0 bases; J trimming: 4 bases; junction bases outside the gene matches: 11. CDR1 LGHNA and CDR2 YNFKEQ come from the germline V gene. The CDR3 totals 19 residues. CDR3 nucleotides: TGTGCCAGCAGCCAAGAACCCAAAACTAGCGGGAGTAATTACAATGAGCAGTTCTTC. Translation: CASSQEPKTSGSNYNEQFF.

The chain links TRBV5-1 to TRBJ2-2, with D perhaps TRBD1 (5 bases). This CDR3 has 13 amino acids. CDR1 SGHRS and CDR2 YFSETQ come from the germline V gene. Trimming removed 2 bases from V and 6 bases from J, with 8 bases in between. In DNA, the CDR3 is TGCGCCAGCAGCTTCCAGGGATCCGGGGAGCTGTTTTTT. Translated, it gives CASSFQGSGELFF.

The chain recombines TRBV5-1 with TRBJ1-2; D is unresolved. Germline lookup yields CDR1 SGHRS and CDR2 YFSETQ. CDR3 size: 16 residues. The ends were cut back, 7 bases at V and 0 bases at J, with 19 bases in the middle. CDR3 in DNA: TGCGCCAGCCGACCTCTTCTTCAGCGTCCTAACTATGGCTACACCTTC. Translated: CASRPLLQRPNYGYTF.

The CDR3 is CASSLTRRETQYF. CDR3 DNA: TGTGCCAGCAGCTTAACAAGGCGGGAGACCCAGTACTTC. This sequence joins TRBV7-9 and TRBJ2-5; no clear D gene. Per the germline V gene, CDR1 is SEHNR and CDR2 is FQNEAQ (reference sequence). CDR3 size: 13 residues. The V gene lost 2 bases and the J gene lost 5 bases, with 9 bases spanning the gap.

The sample holds one count of this clone. The V and J genes are TRBV28 and TRBJ2-1; D possibly corresponds to TRBD2 (6 bases). The CDR3 totals 15 residues. Trimming removed 7 bases at V and 0 bases at J, with 13 bases between. Germline lookup yields CDR1 MDHEN and CDR2 SYDVKM. The CDR3 bases are TGTGCCAGCACAATAGGAGGGAGCTCCTACAATGAGCAGTTCTTC. Its protein product is CASTIGGSSYNEQFF.